The present TCR beta chain was sequenced within a study of T cell responses to AZD1222 COVID-19 vaccine. Regarding the study as a whole: None of the repertoires were sampled until the peak T cell response had passed.

Turning to this clone: Its target is not known. The same CDR3 is also encoded by other DNA sequences in this sample.

Clones were read by immunoSEQ multiplex PCR, and TCRdb kept only the in-frame ones, dropping some. The sample records tens of thousands of clones, around nine tenths being singletons. The germline V and J ends were trimmed by 3 bases and 2 bases, with 7 bases remaining between them. CDR3 length: 13 residues. In germline, CDR1 is LNHDA, CDR2 SQIVND (reference sequence). The sequences come from peripheral blood, collected on day 0 of MenACWY control vaccination. V usage is TRBV19 and J usage is TRBJ1-1; perhaps TRBD1 as D (5 bases). The TCR was taken from an adult in good health. The CDR3 region has the DNA TGTGCCAGTAGTATTGGGGGTAACACTGAAGCTTTCTTT. It encodes CASSIGGNTEAFF. The whole variable domain, filled in from reference TRBV19 and TRBJ1-1, reads DGGITQSPKYLFRKEGQNVTLSCEQNLNHDAMYWYRQDPGQGLRLIYYSQIVNDFQKGDIAEGYSVSREKKESFPLTVTSAQKNPTAFYLCASSIGGNTEAFFGQGTRLTVV.